These T cell receptor beta chains were read from a single sample in a study of T-cell reconstitution after alpha-beta-depleted transplantation in children. TCRdb called the PCR reads again in MiXCR, with one record for every CDR3 protein. The table lists around 190,000 distinct CDR3 sequences, roughly 7.1% of them singletons, with more than 5.5% in the top ten. The sequences come from PBMCs, collected before TCRalphabeta/CD19-depleted stem cell transplant. The receptors were gathered from a boy aged 2 to 10 with acute lymphoblastic leukemia, due to receive a stem cell transplant. CDR3s include the opening cysteine and the closing phenylalanine or tryptophan. A D gene is named only where the DNA matches it firmly. Only some rows state a clone size, as once, few, many or a class for expanded clones.

v_call,j_call,d_call,clone_size,cdr3_nt,cdr3_aa
TRBV20-1,TRBJ2-2,TRBD2,NA,TGCAGTGCTGGAAATAGCGGGAGGACCACCGGGGAGCTGTTTTTT,CSAGNSGRTTGELFF
TRBV7-2,TRBJ1-3,NA,NA,TGTGCCAGCAGCTTAGACGGGAGGTCCGGAAACACCATGTATTTT,CASSLDGRSGNTMYF
TRBV27,TRBJ2-2,TRBD2,NA,TGTGCCAGCAGTGCCGCGTTGATGGGCGGGGGGGCATCCGGGGAGCTGTTTTTT,CASSAALMGGGASGELFF
TRBV20-1,TRBJ2-1,NA,many,TGCAGTGCTAGCTTGGGCAGGGGAGGGGATGAGCAGTTCTTC,CSASLGRGGDEQFF
TRBV5-1,TRBJ1-1,NA,many,TGCGCCAGCAGCTTTCAGGGTTGGGACACTGAAGCTTTCTTT,CASSFQGWDTEAFF
TRBV29-1,TRBJ2-7,TRBD2,many,TGCAGCGTTATCGCTAGCGGGGGATACGAGCAGTACTTC,CSVIASGGYEQYF
TRBV19,TRBJ2-2,NA,many,TGTGCCAGTAGTGGGCGGACCGGGGAGCTGTTTTTT,CASSGRTGELFF
TRBV4-2,TRBJ2-3,NA,few,TGTGCCAGCAGCCAAGAGGGGGATACGCAGTATTTT,CASSQEGDTQYF
TRBV28,TRBJ2-7,NA,NA,TGTGCCAGCAGTTTAAACCCAGGGTCCTACGAGCAGTACTTC,CASSLNPGSYEQYF
TRBV20-1,TRBJ2-4,TRBD2,NA,TGCAGTGCTATGGGTGCTAGCGGGAGGGGCATCAAAAACATTCAGTACTTC,CSAMGASGRGIKNIQYF
TRBV5-1,TRBJ2-3,TRBD1,many,TGCGCCAGCAGCTTCCATCAGGGGGACCAGGCGGAAGGTACGCAGTATTTT,CASSFHQGDQAEGTQYF
TRBV6-2/TRBV6-3,TRBJ2-7,TRBD2,few,TGTGCCAGCAGTTACTCGATGGCGGGAGCAGGCGAGCAGTACTTC,CASSYSMAGAGEQYF
TRBV3-1,TRBJ2-5,TRBD2,NA,TGTGTCAGCAGCCAAGAGGGACTAGCGGAAGAGACCCAGTACTTC,CVSSQEGLAEETQYF
TRBV20-1,TRBJ2-3,TRBD2,many,TGCAGTGCTAGAGATCGGGCTAGCGGCCTCACAGATACGCAGTATTTT,CSARDRASGLTDTQYF
TRBV6-5,TRBJ2-5,NA,many,TGTGCCAGCAGCCAAGAGCAGACCCAGTACTTC,CASSQEQTQYF
TRBV29-1,TRBJ2-1,TRBD2,many,TGCAGCGTTGATGCCCCAGCGGGGGGCGGTTACAATGAGCAGTTCTTC,CSVDAPAGGGYNEQFF
TRBV27,TRBJ2-1,NA,many,TGTGCCAGCAGTTCGGTTGGGTGGGGGAGCCTAGACAATGAGCAGTTCTTC,CASSSVGWGSLDNEQFF
TRBV5-1,TRBJ2-3,NA,many,TGCGCCAGCAGCATTCCGGCAGATACGCAGTATTTT,CASSIPADTQYF
TRBV20-1,TRBJ2-3,TRBD1,NA,TGCAGTGCTATGGAGGGGACAGGGAGGGCAGATACGCAGTATTTT,CSAMEGTGRADTQYF
TRBV3-1,TRBJ2-3,NA,NA,TGTGCCAGCAGCCAAGACAGGGGATTGAATACGCAGTATTTT,CASSQDRGLNTQYF
TRBV20-1,TRBJ2-7,TRBD1,NA,TGCAGTGCTATACCCCGACAGGGACGAGCCTACGAGCAGTACTTC,CSAIPRQGRAYEQYF
TRBV12-3/TRBV12-4,TRBJ2-2,NA,many,TGTGCCAGCAGTTTAAGGCAGGGTGACACCGGGGAGCTGTTTTTT,CASSLRQGDTGELFF
TRBV27,TRBJ2-7,TRBD2,few,TGTGCCAGCAGCCCTTCGCGGACTAGCTCGTCCTTGCACGAGCAGTACTTC,CASSPSRTSSSLHEQYF
TRBV20-1,TRBJ2-7,TRBD1,few,TGCAGTGCCGGGGACAGAAGCTCCTACGAGCAGTACTTC,CSAGDRSSYEQYF
TRBV4-3,TRBJ2-3,NA,NA,TGCGCCAGCAGCCAAGTCACGGGACCATCAGATACGCAGTATTTT,CASSQVTGPSDTQYF
TRBV28,TRBJ2-2,TRBD2,many,TGTGCCAGCAGCCCCCACCAAGGACTAGCGGGGGACACCGGGGAGCTGTTTTTT,CASSPHQGLAGDTGELFF
TRBV5-1,TRBJ2-1,TRBD2,many,TGCGCCAGCAGCAGGAGCGGGGGGAACCATAATGAGCAGTTCTTC,CASSRSGGNHNEQFF
TRBV5-1,TRBJ2-7,TRBD1,many,TGCGCCAGCAGCTTGGAAGGACAGGGCTACGAGCAGTACTTC,CASSLEGQGYEQYF
TRBV7-9,TRBJ2-5,TRBD1,NA,TGTGCCAGCAGGGACAGGGACCAAGAGACCCAGTACTTC,CASRDRDQETQYF
TRBV10-3,TRBJ2-7,TRBD2,many,TGTGCCATCTGGGGGGAGGGCATCAACGAGCAGTACTTC,CAIWGEGINEQYF
TRBV7-9,TRBJ1-1,TRBD1,many,TGTGCCAGCAGCCCGGACAGGGGGCAAGCTTTCTTT,CASSPDRGQAFF
TRBV27,TRBJ2-5,TRBD1,few,TGTGCCAGCAGTCCCCAGGGGGTGCGGGAGACCCAGTACTTC,CASSPQGVRETQYF
TRBV3-1,TRBJ1-2,NA,once,TGTGCCAGCAGCCCCCAAGGCGCCAGGCTTAGCTGTGGCTACACCTTC,CASSPQGARLSCGYTF
TRBV28,TRBJ2-5,NA,NA,TGTGCCAGCAGTTTATCGCGGGGAGGCGAGACCCAGTACTTC,CASSLSRGGETQYF
TRBV4-3,TRBJ2-2,TRBD2,many,TGCGCCAGCAGCCAAGGCGGGAGGGATGAAACCGGGGAGCTGTTTTTT,CASSQGGRDETGELFF
TRBV7-2,TRBJ2-4,NA,few,TGTGCCAGCAGCTTAGTCGGCAGGGGTGCCAAAAACATTCAGTACTTC,CASSLVGRGAKNIQYF
TRBV10-2,TRBJ2-7,TRBD2,few,TGCGCCAGCGGACTAGCGGGGTACGAGCAGTACTTC,CASGLAGYEQYF
TRBV7-8,TRBJ2-3,NA,many,TGTGCCAGCAGCTTAGGTCCGGGAGCCCCCACAGATACGCAGTATTTT,CASSLGPGAPTDTQYF
TRBV20-1,TRBJ2-7,TRBD2,many,TGCAGTGCTAGGATACTAGCGGGCATTTACGAGCAGTACTTC,CSARILAGIYEQYF
TRBV6-5,TRBJ1-6,NA,NA,TGTGCCAGCAGTTACTCTGCGGGTTCACCCCTCCACTTT,CASSYSAGSPLHF
TRBV14,TRBJ2-1,TRBD1,many,TGTGCCAGCAGCACGCCGCTCCGGGACAGGGCGAATGAGCAGTTCTTC,CASSTPLRDRANEQFF
TRBV15,TRBJ2-7,NA,many,TGTGCCACCAGCAGCCCTACTAGTATCGGCGGCACCGAGCAGTACTTC,CATSSPTSIGGTEQYF
TRBV24-1,TRBJ2-1,NA,few,TGTGCCACCAGTGAATCCAGGTACAATGAGCAGTTCTTC,CATSESRYNEQFF
TRBV5-3,TRBJ2-5,NA,once,TGTGCCAGAAGAACTAGGTCACGGGAGACCCAGTACTTC,CARRTRSRETQYF